Reported below is one T cell receptor (beta chain). Its antigen is still unknown. Germline is not matched at one junction end, which may reflect a read error. This entry belongs to a study of cytomegalovirus exposure and HLA in healthy donors. Study-wide findings and caveats: HLA-A and HLA-B allele assignments for most subjects were reportedly predicted accurately using TCR beta sequences. A cluster of highly shared sequence variants was likely a sequencing artifact.

The germline V gene has CDR1 SSHAT and CDR2 FNYEAQ (reference sequence). The CDR3 length is 15 residues. The PCR made use of 60 Vbeta and 13 Jbeta primers. Profiling relied on immunoSEQ multiplex PCR, and the TCRdb table lists in-frame clones only, not all of them. The sample gives under 200,000 clones, roughly 84% of which show up once; around 0.27% is in the top ten. The specimen sequenced was PBMCs. The receptor was derived from a boy younger than 18 in good health and CMV-seronegative. This chain joins TRBV7-7 and TRBJ2-2; D may be TRBD1 (5 bases). In DNA form, the CDR3 reads TGTGCTAGCAGGCCGCAGGGCCCCCACACCGGGGAGCTGTTTTTT. It is translated as CASRPQGPHTGELFF.